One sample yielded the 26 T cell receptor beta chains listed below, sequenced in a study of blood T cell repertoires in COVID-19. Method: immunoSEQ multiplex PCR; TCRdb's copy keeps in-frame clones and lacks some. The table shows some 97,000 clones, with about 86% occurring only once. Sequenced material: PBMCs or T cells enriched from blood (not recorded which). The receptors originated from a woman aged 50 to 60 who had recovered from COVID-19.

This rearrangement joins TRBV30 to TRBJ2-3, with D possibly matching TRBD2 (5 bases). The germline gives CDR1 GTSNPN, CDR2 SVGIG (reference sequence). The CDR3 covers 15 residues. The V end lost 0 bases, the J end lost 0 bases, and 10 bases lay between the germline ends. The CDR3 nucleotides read TGTGCCTGGAGTGTGGTTAGCGTGAGCACAGATACGCAGTATTTT. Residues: CAWSVVSVSTDTQYF.

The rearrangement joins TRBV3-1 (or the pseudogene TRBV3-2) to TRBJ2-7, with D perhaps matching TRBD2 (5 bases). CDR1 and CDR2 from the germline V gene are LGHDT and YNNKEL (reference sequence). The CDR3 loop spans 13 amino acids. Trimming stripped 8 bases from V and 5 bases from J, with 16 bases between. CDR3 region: CASSNNRDHEQYF. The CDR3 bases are TGTGCCAGCTCGAACAACCGGGATCACGAGCAGTACTTC.

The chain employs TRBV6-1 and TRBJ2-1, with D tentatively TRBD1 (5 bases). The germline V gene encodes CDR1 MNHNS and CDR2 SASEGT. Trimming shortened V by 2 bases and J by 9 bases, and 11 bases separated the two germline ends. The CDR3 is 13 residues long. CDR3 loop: CASSESRAGEQFF. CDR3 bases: TGTGCCAGCAGTGAAAGCAGGGCTGGTGAGCAGTTCTTC.

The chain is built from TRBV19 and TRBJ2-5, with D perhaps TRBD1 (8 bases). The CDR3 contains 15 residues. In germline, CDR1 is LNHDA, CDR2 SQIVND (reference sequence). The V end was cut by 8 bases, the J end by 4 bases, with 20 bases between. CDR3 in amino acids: CASSGQGGPAETQYF. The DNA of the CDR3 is TGTGCCAGTTCTGGACAGGGAGGGCCGGCAGAGACCCAGTACTTC.

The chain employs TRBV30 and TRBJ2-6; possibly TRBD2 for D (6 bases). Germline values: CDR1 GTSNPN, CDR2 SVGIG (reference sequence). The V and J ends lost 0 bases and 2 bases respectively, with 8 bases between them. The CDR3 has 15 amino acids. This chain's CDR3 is CAWSVRRAGANVLTF. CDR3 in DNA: TGTGCCTGGAGTGTACGGAGGGCTGGGGCCAACGTCCTGACTTTC.

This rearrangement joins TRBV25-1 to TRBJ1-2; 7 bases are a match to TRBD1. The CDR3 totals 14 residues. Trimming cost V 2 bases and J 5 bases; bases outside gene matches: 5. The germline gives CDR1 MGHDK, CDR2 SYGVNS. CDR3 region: CASSEDYRGYGYTF. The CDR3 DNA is TGTGCCAGCAGTGAAGATTACAGGGGTTATGGCTACACCTTC.

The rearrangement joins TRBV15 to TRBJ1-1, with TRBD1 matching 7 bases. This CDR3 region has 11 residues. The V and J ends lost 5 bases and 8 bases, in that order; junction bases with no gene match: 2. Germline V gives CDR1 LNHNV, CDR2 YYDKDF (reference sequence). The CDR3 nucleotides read TGTGCCACCAGCGGGGGACAGGAAGCTTTCTTT. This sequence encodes CATSGGQEAFF.

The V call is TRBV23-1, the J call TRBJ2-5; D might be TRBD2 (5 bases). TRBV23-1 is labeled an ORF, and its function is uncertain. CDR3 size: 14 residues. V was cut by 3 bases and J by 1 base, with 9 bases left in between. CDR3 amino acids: CASSQLATQETQYF. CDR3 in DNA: TGCGCCAGCAGTCAGTTAGCGACCCAAGAGACCCAGTACTTC.

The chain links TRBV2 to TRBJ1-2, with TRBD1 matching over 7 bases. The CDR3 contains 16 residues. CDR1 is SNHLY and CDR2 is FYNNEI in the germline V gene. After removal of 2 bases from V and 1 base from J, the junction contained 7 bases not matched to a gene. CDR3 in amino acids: CASSESEGQNNYGYTF. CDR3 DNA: TGTGCCAGCAGTGAATCTGAGGGACAGAATAACTATGGCTACACCTTC.

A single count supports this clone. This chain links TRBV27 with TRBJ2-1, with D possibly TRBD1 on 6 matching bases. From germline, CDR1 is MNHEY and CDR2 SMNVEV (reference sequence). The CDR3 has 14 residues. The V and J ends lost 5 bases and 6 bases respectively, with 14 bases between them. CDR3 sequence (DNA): TGTGCCAGCAGTCTCCAGAGACAGGTCAATGAGCAGTTCTTC. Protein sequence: CASSLQRQVNEQFF.

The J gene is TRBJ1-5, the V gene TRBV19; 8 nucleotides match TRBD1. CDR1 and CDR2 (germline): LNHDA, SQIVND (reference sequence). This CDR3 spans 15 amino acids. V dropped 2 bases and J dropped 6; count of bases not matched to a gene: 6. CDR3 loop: CASSIITGGSQPQHF. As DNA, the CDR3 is TGTGCCAGTAGTATAATTACAGGGGGATCTCAGCCCCAGCATTTT.

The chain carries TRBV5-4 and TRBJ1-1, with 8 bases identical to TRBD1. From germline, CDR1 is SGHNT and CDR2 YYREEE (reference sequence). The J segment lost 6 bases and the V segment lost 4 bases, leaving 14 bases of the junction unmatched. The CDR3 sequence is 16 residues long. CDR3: CASSPGTGGLEPEAFF. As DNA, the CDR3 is TGTGCCAGCAGCCCCGGGACAGGTGGTTTGGAGCCTGAAGCTTTCTTT.

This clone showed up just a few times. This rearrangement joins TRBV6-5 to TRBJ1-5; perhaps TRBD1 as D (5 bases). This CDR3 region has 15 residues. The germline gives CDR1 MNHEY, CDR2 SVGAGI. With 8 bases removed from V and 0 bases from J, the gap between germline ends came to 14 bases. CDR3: CASDRKTSSNQPQHF. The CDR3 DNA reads TGTGCCAGCGACAGAAAGACTAGTAGCAATCAGCCCCAGCATTTT.

The CDR3 sequence: CAWRSGTPSTF. CDR3 nucleotide sequence: TGTGCCTGGAGATCCGGGACACCTTCCACCTTC. The chain recombines TRBV30 with TRBJ1-2; tentative D call: TRBD1 (6 bases). The CDR3 runs 11 residues. Trimming stripped 3 bases from V and 13 bases from J, with 15 bases between. Germline CDR1 is GTSNPN and CDR2 is SVGIG (reference sequence). Filled out from reference TRBV30 and TRBJ1-2, the complete variable domain reads SQTIHQWPATLVQPVGSPLSLECTVEGTSNPNLYWYRQAAGRGLQLLFYSVGIGQISSEVPQNLSASRPQDRQFILSSKKLLLSDSGFYLCAWRSGTPSTFGSGTRLTVV.

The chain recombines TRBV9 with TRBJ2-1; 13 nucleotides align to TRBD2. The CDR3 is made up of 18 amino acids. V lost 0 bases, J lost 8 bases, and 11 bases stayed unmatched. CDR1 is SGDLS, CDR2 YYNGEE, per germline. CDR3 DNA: TGTGCCAGCAGCGTAGCGGCAACGGGACTAGCGGGACGGGATGAGCAGTTCTTC. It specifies CASSVAATGLAGRDEQFF.

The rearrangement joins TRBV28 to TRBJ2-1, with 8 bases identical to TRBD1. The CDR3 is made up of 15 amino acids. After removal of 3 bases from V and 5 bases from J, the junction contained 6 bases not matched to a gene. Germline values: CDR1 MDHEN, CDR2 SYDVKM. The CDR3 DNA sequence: TGTGCCAGCAGTTTGGTGACAGGGGCGAACAATGAGCAGTTCTTC. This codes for CASSLVTGANNEQFF.

The CDR3 DNA is TGTGCCAGCAGTGACGGGACTAGAGGTAGCAATGAGCAGTTCTTC. Translating it yields CASSDGTRGSNEQFF. The genes are TRBV2 and TRBJ2-1, with 8 nucleotides matching TRBD2. Germline V gives CDR1 SNHLY, CDR2 FYNNEI. This CDR3 is 15 amino acids long. V lost 3 bases, J lost 6 bases, and 7 bases stayed unmatched.

The CDR3: CASSLTQGANSPLHF. DNA for the CDR3: TGTGCCAGCAGTTTAACGCAGGGGGCTAATTCACCCCTCCACTTT. This chain connects TRBV28 to TRBJ1-6; 8 bases are shared with TRBD1. In germline, CDR1 is MDHEN, CDR2 SYDVKM. CDR3 length: 15 residues. The J segment lost 6 bases and the V segment lost 2 bases, leaving 3 bases of the junction unmatched. Looking up the rest from reference TRBV28 and TRBJ1-6 gives the full variable domain: DVKVTQSSRYLVKRTGEKVFLECVQDMDHENMFWYRQDPGLGLRLIYFSYDVKMKEKGDIPEGYSVSREKKERFSLILESASTNQTSMYLCASSLTQGANSPLHFGNGTRLTVT.

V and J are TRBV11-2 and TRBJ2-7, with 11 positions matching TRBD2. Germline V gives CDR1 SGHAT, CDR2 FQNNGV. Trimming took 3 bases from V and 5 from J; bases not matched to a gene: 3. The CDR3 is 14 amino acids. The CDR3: CASSLGTSGNEQYF. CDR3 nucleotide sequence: TGTGCCAGCAGCTTGGGGACTAGCGGCAACGAGCAGTACTTC.

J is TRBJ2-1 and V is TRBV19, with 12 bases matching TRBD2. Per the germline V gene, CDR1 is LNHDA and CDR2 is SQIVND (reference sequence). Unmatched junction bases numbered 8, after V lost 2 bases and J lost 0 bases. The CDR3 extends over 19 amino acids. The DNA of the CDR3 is TGTGCCAGTAGTATACGAGGACTAGCGGGGACGAGCTCCTACAATGAGCAGTTCTTC. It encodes CASSIRGLAGTSSYNEQFF.

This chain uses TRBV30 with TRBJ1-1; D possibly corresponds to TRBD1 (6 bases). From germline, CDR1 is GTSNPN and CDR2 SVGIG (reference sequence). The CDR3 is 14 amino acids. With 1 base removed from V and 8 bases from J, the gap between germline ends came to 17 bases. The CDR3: CAWSEGRGASEAFF. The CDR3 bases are TGTGCCTGGAGTGAAGGGCGGGGGGCAAGCGAAGCTTTCTTT.

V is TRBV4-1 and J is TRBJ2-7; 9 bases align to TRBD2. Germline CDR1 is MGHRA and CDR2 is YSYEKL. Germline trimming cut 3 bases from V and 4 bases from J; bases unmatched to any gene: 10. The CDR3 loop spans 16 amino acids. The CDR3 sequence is CASSHAGYSGSYEQYF. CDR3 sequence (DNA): TGCGCCAGCAGCCATGCCGGGTATAGCGGGAGTTACGAGCAGTACTTC.

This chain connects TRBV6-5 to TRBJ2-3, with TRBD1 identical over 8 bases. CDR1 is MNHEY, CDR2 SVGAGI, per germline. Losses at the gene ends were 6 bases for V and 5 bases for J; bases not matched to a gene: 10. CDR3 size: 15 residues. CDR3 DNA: TGTGCCAGCAGATCCTCAGGGGGCGCGAAAGATACGCAGTATTTT. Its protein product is CASRSSGGAKDTQYF.

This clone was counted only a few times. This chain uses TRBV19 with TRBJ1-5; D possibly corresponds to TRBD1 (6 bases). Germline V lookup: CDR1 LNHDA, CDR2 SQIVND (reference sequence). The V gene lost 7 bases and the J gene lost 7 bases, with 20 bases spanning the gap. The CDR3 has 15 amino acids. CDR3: CASTTDRDIEQPQHF. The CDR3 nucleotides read TGTGCCAGTACCACGGACCGGGACATCGAGCAGCCCCAGCATTTT.

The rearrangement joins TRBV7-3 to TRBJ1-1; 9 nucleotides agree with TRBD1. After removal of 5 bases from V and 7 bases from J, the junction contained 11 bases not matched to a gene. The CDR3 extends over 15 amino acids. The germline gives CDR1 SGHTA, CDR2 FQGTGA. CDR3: CASSATGGVVREAFF. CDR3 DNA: TGTGCCAGCAGCGCAACAGGGGGCGTCGTCCGTGAAGCTTTCTTT.

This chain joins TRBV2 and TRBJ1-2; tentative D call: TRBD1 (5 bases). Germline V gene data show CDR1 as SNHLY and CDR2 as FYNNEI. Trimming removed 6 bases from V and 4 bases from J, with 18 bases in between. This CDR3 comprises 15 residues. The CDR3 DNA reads TGTGCCAGCAGCGGCTGGAGGGGCTCTGGCTATGGCTACACCTTC. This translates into CASSGWRGSGYGYTF.